Listed below are T cell receptor beta chains from one sample, sequenced in a study of T cell changes during pregnancy in multiple sclerosis. Some clones are missing from TCRdb's copy, which holds only in-frame ones; the method was immunoSEQ multiplex PCR. This table has 35,000 to 45,000 clones, roughly 90% appearing once. Material: CD4+ T cells from peripheral blood mononuclear cells, obtained before pregnancy. The receptors stem from a female donor with multiple sclerosis, enrolled in a pregnancy study. CDR3s leave out the opening cysteine and the closing phenylalanine or tryptophan. Each record gives: J gene, V gene, CDR3 protein.

j_gene: TRBJ2-7
v_gene: TRBV27
CDR3aa: ASSLYPTSGGYEQY

j_gene: TRBJ1-1
v_gene: TRBV19
CDR3aa: ASSWRGGAGTEAF

j_gene: TRBJ1-6
v_gene: TRBV7-8
CDR3aa: ASRSDRGRIGSPLH

j_gene: TRBJ2-3
v_gene: TRBV28
CDR3aa: ATLIAGARDTQY

j_gene: TRBJ1-2
v_gene: TRBV11-2
CDR3aa: ASSLLGQGPYGYT

j_gene: TRBJ2-1
v_gene: TRBV28
CDR3aa: ASRSGNEQF

j_gene: TRBJ1-1
v_gene: TRBV6-5
CDR3aa: ASSYTYLQGEAF

j_gene: TRBJ2-3
v_gene: TRBV2
CDR3aa: ASSDLQVFAVGDTQY

j_gene: TRBJ2-7
v_gene: TRBV5-4
CDR3aa: ASSLVTYSYEQY

j_gene: TRBJ2-3
v_gene: TRBV5-6
CDR3aa: ASSQSQGGTDTQY

j_gene: TRBJ2-1
v_gene: TRBV5-6
CDR3aa: ASSRDRYRYNEQF

j_gene: TRBJ1-5
v_gene: TRBV18
CDR3aa: ASSRGTNQPQH

j_gene: TRBJ1-5
v_gene: TRBV6-1
CDR3aa: ASSEGKQSYSNQPQH

j_gene: TRBJ2-7
v_gene: TRBV19
CDR3aa: ASSIRREGSYEQY

j_gene: TRBJ2-3
v_gene: TRBV19
CDR3aa: ASSIIRGADTQY

j_gene: TRBJ2-5
v_gene: TRBV10-3
CDR3aa: ASRTSGGEETQY

j_gene: TRBJ2-2
v_gene: TRBV7-2
CDR3aa: ASSLLGGTGELF

j_gene: TRBJ1-4
v_gene: TRBV7-9
CDR3aa: ASSDRGNEKLF

j_gene: TRBJ1-1
v_gene: TRBV28
CDR3aa: AIGGGYTEAF

j_gene: TRBJ1-1
v_gene: TRBV5-1
CDR3aa: ASSFTGINTEAF

j_gene: TRBJ2-7
v_gene: TRBV30
CDR3aa: AWSVSGAYEQY

j_gene: TRBJ1-3
v_gene: TRBV12-5
CDR3aa: ASGPRLDGNIIY